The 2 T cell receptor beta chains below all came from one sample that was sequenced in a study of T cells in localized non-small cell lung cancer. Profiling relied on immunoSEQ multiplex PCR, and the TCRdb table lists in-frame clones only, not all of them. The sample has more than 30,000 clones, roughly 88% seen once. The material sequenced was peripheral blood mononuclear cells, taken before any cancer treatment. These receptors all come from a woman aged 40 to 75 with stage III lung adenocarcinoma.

The CDR3 coding sequence is TGTGCCAGCAGTTTCCGGGACACCGATCGGCCCCAGCATTTT. This sequence encodes CASSFRDTDRPQHF. The rearrangement uses TRBV28 and TRBJ1-5; possible D gene TRBD1, 6 bases. The length of the CDR3 is 14 residues. The V end was cut by 3 bases, the J end by 9 bases, with 15 bases between. Germline lookup yields CDR1 MDHEN and CDR2 SYDVKM.

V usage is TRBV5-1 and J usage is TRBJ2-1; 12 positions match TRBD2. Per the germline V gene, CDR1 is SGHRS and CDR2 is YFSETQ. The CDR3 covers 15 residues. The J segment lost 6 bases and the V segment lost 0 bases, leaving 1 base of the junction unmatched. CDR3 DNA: TGCGCCAGCAGCTTGGGACTAGCGGGAGTCAATGAGCAGTTCTTC. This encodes CASSLGLAGVNEQFF.